This entry lists 27 T cell receptor beta chains sequenced from one sample in a study of T cell changes during pregnancy in multiple sclerosis. The data were produced by immunoSEQ multiplex PCR, yet TCRdb's version contains in-frame clones alone and is incomplete. Among about 50,000 clones, around 90% were seen once, and the ten largest hold 0.27%. Here the sequenced sample was CD4+ T cells from peripheral blood mononuclear cells, taken in the second trimester of pregnancy. Receptors were obtained from a female donor with multiple sclerosis, enrolled in a pregnancy study.

This chain links TRBV30 with TRBJ2-4, with D possibly TRBD2 on 5 matching bases. V was trimmed by 3 bases and J by 9 bases, leaving 15 bases between them. The CDR3 has 13 amino acids. CDR1 and CDR2 from the germline V gene are GTSNPN and SVGIG (reference sequence). CDR3 sequence reads: CAWSLEARGIQYF. The CDR3, as DNA: TGTGCCTGGAGCCTGGAGGCGCGAGGCATTCAGTACTTC.

The rearrangement uses TRBV7-2 and TRBJ2-1; maybe TRBD2 (5 bases). Germline assignment: CDR1 SGHTA and CDR2 FQGNSA. The CDR3 has 14 residues. Trimming removed 0 bases at V and 14 bases at J, with 17 bases between. CDR3 coding DNA: TGTGCCAGCAGCTTAGCCCCAACTAGTCACGGGGAGTTCTTC. Encoded protein: CASSLAPTSHGEFF.

The CDR3 coding sequence is TGTGCCACCAGCAGACAGAGCAATCAGCCCCAGCATTTT. Its protein product is CATSRQSNQPQHF. This chain links TRBV15 with TRBJ1-5; no reliable D call. The germline V and J ends were trimmed by 2 bases and 1 base, with 3 bases remaining between them. The V gene's germline CDR1 is LNHNV and CDR2 YYDKDF (reference sequence). The CDR3 runs 13 residues.

The chain combines TRBV5-4 with TRBJ2-3; TRBD2 is a possible D gene (6 bases). V dropped 4 bases and J dropped 0 bases, with 12 bases sitting between them. The CDR3 contains 15 residues. Germline-derived CDR1 and CDR2 are SGHNT and YYREEE (reference sequence). The CDR3 loop is CASSRLSGSTDTQYF. CDR3 nucleotides: TGTGCCAGCAGCCGCCTTAGCGGTAGCACAGATACGCAGTATTTT.

This clone was picked up one time. The rearrangement uses TRBV19 and TRBJ1-1; 12 nucleotides agree with TRBD1. CDR1 is LNHDA, CDR2 SQIVND, per germline (reference sequence). This CDR3 comprises 14 residues. The J segment lost 6 bases and the V segment lost 7 bases, leaving 6 bases of the junction unmatched. The CDR3 loop reads CASTRDRGLPEAFF. Here the CDR3 DNA reads TGTGCCAGTACTAGGGACAGGGGGCTCCCTGAAGCTTTCTTT.

The rearrangement joins TRBV5-6 to TRBJ2-7; D unclear. Germline lookup yields CDR1 SGHDT and CDR2 YYEEEE. The CDR3 loop spans 11 amino acids. With 0 bases removed from V and 13 bases from J, the gap between germline ends came to 11 bases. CDR3 DNA sequence: TGTGCCAGCAGCTTGGGTCTAGTGAGCTACTTC. This translates into CASSLGLVSYF.

This chain's CDR3 is CASSAPTGARLEAFF. Written as DNA, the CDR3 is TGTGCCAGCAGCGCCCCGACAGGGGCCCGCTTGGAAGCTTTCTTT. The chain is built from TRBV5-6 and TRBJ1-1, with TRBD1 identical over 8 bases. J lost 8 bases, V lost 4 bases, and 13 bases had no gene match. This CDR3 region has 15 residues. CDR1 is SGHDT, CDR2 YYEEEE, per germline.

The CDR3 nucleotides read TGTGCCAGCAGCCAAACACCATTTTACGAGCAGTACTTC. Translated, it gives CASSQTPFYEQYF. The V and J genes are TRBV4-2 and TRBJ2-7; D unresolved. CDR3 size: 13 residues. The ends were cut back, 2 bases at V and 4 bases at J, with 9 bases in the middle. Germline lookup yields CDR1 LGHNA and CDR2 YNFKEQ.

A single count supports this clone. The rearrangement links TRBV27 to TRBJ1-4; TRBD1 might be the D (6 bases). Germline CDR1 reads MNHEY; CDR2 reads SMNVEV (reference sequence). This CDR3 is 16 amino acids long. Trimming took off 5 bases at V and 0 bases at J, with 13 bases between the two ends. The CDR3 region has the DNA TGTGCCAGCAGTCGATCCGGGACACCAACTAATGAAAAACTGTTTTTT. It yields the protein CASSRSGTPTNEKLFF.

The V gene is TRBV6-1, the J gene TRBJ2-7; 9 nucleotides line up with TRBD1. V shed 4 bases and J 5 bases; nucleotides not matched to a gene: 9. This CDR3 has 15 residues. Germline assignment: CDR1 MNHNS and CDR2 SASEGT. The CDR3 is CASSAPTGGTDEQYF. CDR3 in DNA: TGTGCCAGCAGTGCCCCGACAGGGGGGACGGACGAGCAGTACTTC.

V and J are TRBV9 and TRBJ2-1; D is undetermined. The CDR3 is made up of 15 amino acids. Trimming removed 4 bases at V and 4 bases at J, with 15 bases between. Germline CDR1 is SGDLS and CDR2 is YYNGEE. The CDR3: CASSPDFVSYNEQFF. The CDR3 DNA sequence: TGTGCCAGCAGCCCCGACTTCGTCTCGTACAATGAGCAGTTCTTC.

This chain uses TRBV6-5 with TRBJ2-7, with D perhaps TRBD1 (5 bases). The CDR3 has 13 residues. With 5 bases removed from V and 6 bases from J, the gap between germline ends came to 14 bases. Per the germline V gene, CDR1 is MNHEY and CDR2 is SVGAGI. The CDR3 DNA sequence: TGTGCCAGCAGTGCCCCAGGGCGGACCGAGCAGTACTTC. This encodes CASSAPGRTEQYF.

The V and J genes are TRBV2 and TRBJ2-2; D uncertain. Germline-derived CDR1 and CDR2 are SNHLY and FYNNEI. The CDR3 loop spans 12 amino acids. Between the trimmed V and J ends, which lost 4 bases and 8 bases, there was a span of 8 bases. The CDR3 nucleotides read TGTGCCAGCAGTGCGATGGAGGGGGAGCTGTTTTTT. Residues: CASSAMEGELFF.

In nucleotides, the CDR3 is TGTGCCAGCAGCTTGTCCACAGTCGGAAACACCATATATTTT. This translates into CASSLSTVGNTIYF. V is TRBV5-8 and J is TRBJ1-3; no clear D. The CDR3 is 14 amino acids. Germline values: CDR1 SGHTS, CDR2 YDEGEE. The germline V and J ends were trimmed by 1 base and 4 bases, with 9 bases remaining between them. The full variable domain, rest sourced from reference TRBV5-8 and TRBJ1-3, is EAGVTQSPTHLIKTRGQQATLRCSPISGHTSVYWYQQALGLGLQFLLWYDEGEERNRGNFPPRFSGRQFPNYSSELNVNALELEDSALYLCASSLSTVGNTIYFGEGSWLTVV.

The rearrangement joins TRBV12-5 to TRBJ1-1; D possibly corresponds to TRBD1 (5 bases). V was cut by 5 bases and J by 8 bases, with 12 bases left in between. The CDR3 runs 12 residues. The germline V gene encodes CDR1 LGHNT and CDR2 FRNRAP. CDR3 sequence (DNA): TGTGCTAGTGGTAGGGACTCGGCCGAAGCTTTCTTT. It specifies CASGRDSAEAFF.

The chain carries TRBV6-1 and TRBJ2-7; 7 bases agree with TRBD1. The CDR3 has 15 amino acids. J gave up 2 bases and V 6 bases, and 10 bases lay outside the gene matches. Germline assignment: CDR1 MNHNS and CDR2 SASEGT. This CDR3 is CASRFGTAGPYEQYF. For the CDR3, the DNA is TGTGCCAGCAGGTTTGGGACAGCCGGACCCTACGAGCAGTACTTC.

This chain uses TRBV18 with TRBJ1-1; D is possibly TRBD1 (5 bases). The V and J ends lost 4 bases and 8 bases respectively, with 14 bases between them. The V gene's germline CDR1 is KGHSH and CDR2 LQKENI. This CDR3 region has 13 residues. The CDR3 DNA follows: TGTGCCAGCTCACAGGGGTCCGGGAGAGAAGCTTTCTTT. Residues: CASSQGSGREAFF.

The chain links TRBV7-3 to TRBJ2-3; D not resolved. The germline V gene has CDR1 SGHTA and CDR2 FQGTGA. V shed 5 bases and J shed 8 bases, with 17 bases lying between them. The CDR3 runs to 14 residues. As DNA, the CDR3 is TGTGCCAGCAGCCTCCGCGGCGGTCCGGGTACGCAGTATTTT. Its translation is CASSLRGGPGTQYF.

The J gene is TRBJ2-5, the V gene TRBV7-3, with 9 bases fitting TRBD1. Germline CDR1 reads SGHTA; CDR2 reads FQGTGA. The CDR3 covers 17 residues. Trimming cost V 1 base and J 5 bases; bases outside gene matches: 11. CDR3 sequence reads: CASSLNPGQGSRETQYF. CDR3 DNA: TGTGCCAGCAGCTTAAACCCGGGACAGGGTTCCCGTGAGACCCAGTACTTC.

The chain joins TRBV4-1 to TRBJ1-2, with D perhaps TRBD1 (6 bases). Germline CDR1 and CDR2: MGHRA and YSYEKL. Trimming took off 1 base at V and 5 bases at J, with 11 bases between the two ends. The CDR3 runs to 14 residues. CDR3 protein: CASSQVVQGYGYTF. For the CDR3, the DNA is TGCGCCAGCAGCCAAGTGGTACAGGGTTATGGCTACACCTTC.

J is TRBJ1-2 and V is TRBV18, with D maybe TRBD1 (5 bases). V was clipped by 4 bases and J by 7 bases, with 19 bases between them. Per germline, CDR1 KGHSH and CDR2 LQKENI. The CDR3 extends over 15 amino acids. CDR3 region: CASSREGRSRSGYTF. The CDR3 DNA is TGTGCCAGCTCACGGGAGGGGCGCAGTAGAAGTGGCTACACCTTC.

CDR3 residues: CASSDPPGRTQYF. CDR3 DNA: TGCGCCAGCAGCGACCCACCTGGGAGAACGCAGTATTTT. The chain employs TRBV5-1 and TRBJ2-3; tentatively, D is TRBD2 (5 bases). Germline V gene sequence: CDR1 SGHRS, CDR2 YFSETQ. Trimming removed 4 bases from V and 9 bases from J, with 15 bases in between. This CDR3 is 13 amino acids long.

The genes are TRBV9 and TRBJ2-5, with D tentatively TRBD2 (5 bases). Germline values: CDR1 SGDLS, CDR2 YYNGEE. The CDR3 is 14 amino acids. Trimming cost V 0 bases and J 1 base, with 7 bases left between them. In DNA form, the CDR3 reads TGTGCCAGCAGCGTAGGGCTAGCCCAAGAGACCCAGTACTTC. Protein sequence: CASSVGLAQETQYF.

This chain joins TRBV7-2 and TRBJ2-1; TRBD1 matches 8 bases. Germline lookup yields CDR1 SGHTA and CDR2 FQGNSA. The CDR3 covers 18 residues. V gave up 2 bases and J gave up 0 bases; unmatched junction bases: 9. The CDR3: CASSLMRDRRGSYNEQFF. The CDR3 nucleotides read TGTGCCAGCAGCTTAATGAGGGACAGGAGGGGCTCCTACAATGAGCAGTTCTTC.

This clone has only one observation. CDR3 bases: TGTGCCAGCAGCTTAGCGCATTCGGGTGTGAACACTGAAGCTTTCTTT. Translation gives CASSLAHSGVNTEAFF. V is TRBV7-9 and J is TRBJ1-1; D not resolved. The germline CDR1 and CDR2 sequences are SEHNR and FQNEAQ (reference sequence). Trimming took off 0 bases at V and 0 bases at J, with 11 bases between the two ends. This CDR3 has 16 amino acids. Looking up the rest from reference TRBV7-9 and TRBJ1-1 gives the full variable domain: DTGVSQNPRHKITKRGQNVTFRCDPISEHNRLYWYRQTLGQGPEFLTYFQNEAQLEKSRLLSDRFSAERPKGSFSTLEIQRTEQGDSAMYLCASSLAHSGVNTEAFFGQGTRLTVV.

V gene TRBV5-1 combines with J gene TRBJ2-7, with 7 bases identical to TRBD1. The CDR3 runs to 11 residues. The V gene end was trimmed by 4 bases and the J gene end by 8 bases; junction bases not matched to a gene: 3. CDR1 SGHRS and CDR2 YFSETQ come from the germline V gene. The CDR3 region is CASSMDRQQYF. CDR3 DNA sequence: TGCGCCAGCAGCATGGACAGGCAGCAGTACTTC.

V usage is TRBV14 and J usage is TRBJ1-2; D gene unclear. V was cut by 1 base and J by 4 bases, with 13 bases left in between. The CDR3 is made up of 15 amino acids. Germline CDR1 reads SGHDN; CDR2 reads FVKESK. Here the CDR3 DNA reads TGTGCCAGCAGCCAAGTGGCCCGTTCCTTCTATGGCTACACCTTC. This codes for CASSQVARSFYGYTF.